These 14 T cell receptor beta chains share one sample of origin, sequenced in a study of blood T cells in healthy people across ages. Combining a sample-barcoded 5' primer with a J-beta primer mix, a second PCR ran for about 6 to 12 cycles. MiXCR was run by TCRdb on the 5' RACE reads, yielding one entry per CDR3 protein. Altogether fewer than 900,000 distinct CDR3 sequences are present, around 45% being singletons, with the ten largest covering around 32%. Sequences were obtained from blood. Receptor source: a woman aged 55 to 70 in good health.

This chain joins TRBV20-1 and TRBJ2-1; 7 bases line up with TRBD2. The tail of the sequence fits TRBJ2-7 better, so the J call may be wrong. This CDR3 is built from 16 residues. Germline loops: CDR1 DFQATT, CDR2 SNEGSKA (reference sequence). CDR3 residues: CSARDAERDSYNEQYF. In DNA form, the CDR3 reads TGCAGTGCTAGAGACGCAGAGCGGGACTCCTACAATGAGCAGTACTTC.

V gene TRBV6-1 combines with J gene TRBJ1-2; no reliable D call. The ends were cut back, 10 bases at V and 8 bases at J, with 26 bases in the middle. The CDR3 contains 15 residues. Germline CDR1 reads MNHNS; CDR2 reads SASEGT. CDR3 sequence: CATLPTALVTRGYTF. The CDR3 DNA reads TGTGCCACGCTCCCCACCGCCCTAGTTACGCGGGGCTACACCTTC.

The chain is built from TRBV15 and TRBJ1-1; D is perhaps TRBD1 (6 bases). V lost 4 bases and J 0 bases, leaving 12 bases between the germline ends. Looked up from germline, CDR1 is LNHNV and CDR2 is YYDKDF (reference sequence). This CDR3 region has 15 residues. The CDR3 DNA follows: TGTGCCACCAGCAAGGCGGGACACCTGAACACTGAAGCTTTCTTT. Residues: CATSKAGHLNTEAFF.

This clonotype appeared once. Here the CDR3 reads CASSLGQGAHEQYF. For the CDR3, the DNA is TGTGCCAGCAGCCTGGGACAGGGGGCCCACGAGCAGTACTTC. The chain employs TRBV7-9 and TRBJ2-7; 12 nucleotides line up with TRBD1. CDR1 and CDR2 (germline): SEHNR, FQNEAQ (reference sequence). The V and J ends lost 5 bases and 5 bases, in that order; junction bases with no gene match: 4. The CDR3 is 14 amino acids.

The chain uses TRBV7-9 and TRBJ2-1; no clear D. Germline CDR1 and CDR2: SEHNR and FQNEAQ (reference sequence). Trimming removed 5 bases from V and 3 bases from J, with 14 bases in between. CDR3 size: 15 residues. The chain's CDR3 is CASSRIEEIYNEQFF. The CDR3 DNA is TGTGCCAGCAGCCGTATAGAGGAGATCTACAATGAGCAGTTCTTC. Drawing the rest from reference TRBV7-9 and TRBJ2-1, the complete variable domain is DTGVSQNPRHKITKRGQNVTFRCDPISEHNRLYWYRQTLGQGPEFLTYFQNEAQLEKSRLLSDRFSAERPKGSFSTLEIQRTEQGDSAMYLCASSRIEEIYNEQFFGPGTRLTVL.

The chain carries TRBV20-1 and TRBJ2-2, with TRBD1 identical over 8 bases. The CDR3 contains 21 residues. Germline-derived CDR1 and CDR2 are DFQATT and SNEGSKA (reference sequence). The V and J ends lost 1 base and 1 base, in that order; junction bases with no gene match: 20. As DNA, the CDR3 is TGCAGTGCTAGAGCCCCCCTCTGGGTGCAGGGGGACAGGAGGAACACCGGGGAGCTGTTTTTT. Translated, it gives CSARAPLWVQGDRRNTGELFF.

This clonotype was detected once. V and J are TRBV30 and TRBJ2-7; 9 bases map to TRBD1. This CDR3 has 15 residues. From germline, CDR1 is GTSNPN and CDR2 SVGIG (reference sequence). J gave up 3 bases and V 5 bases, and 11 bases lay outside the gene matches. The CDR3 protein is CAWESRDRVLYEQYF. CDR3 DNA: TGTGCCTGGGAAAGCCGGGACAGGGTTCTCTACGAGCAGTACTTC.

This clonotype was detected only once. The CDR3 DNA sequence: TGTGCCAGCAGCTTACGATGGCTAGCGGGGGAGGGTGAGCAGTTCTTC. Its translation is CASSLRWLAGEGEQFF. This rearrangement joins TRBV7-2 to TRBJ2-1; 10 positions match TRBD2. The V gene's germline CDR1 is SGHTA and CDR2 FQGNSA. V lost 2 bases, J lost 9 bases, and 10 bases stayed unmatched. The CDR3 covers 16 residues. The full variable domain, in which reference TRBV7-2 and TRBJ2-1 provide the parts outside the CDR3, is GAGVSQSPSNKVTEKGKDVELRCDPISGHTALYWYRQSLGQGLEFLIYFQGNSAPDKSGLPSDRFSAERTGGSVSTLTIQRTQQEDSAVYLCASSLRWLAGEGEQFFGPGTRLTVL.

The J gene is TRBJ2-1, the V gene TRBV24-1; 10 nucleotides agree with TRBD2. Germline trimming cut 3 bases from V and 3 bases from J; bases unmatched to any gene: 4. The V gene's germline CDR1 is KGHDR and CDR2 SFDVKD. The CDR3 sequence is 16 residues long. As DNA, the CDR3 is TGTGCCACCAGTGATACCGGGACTAGCGACTACAATGAGCAGTTCTTC. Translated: CATSDTGTSDYNEQFF.

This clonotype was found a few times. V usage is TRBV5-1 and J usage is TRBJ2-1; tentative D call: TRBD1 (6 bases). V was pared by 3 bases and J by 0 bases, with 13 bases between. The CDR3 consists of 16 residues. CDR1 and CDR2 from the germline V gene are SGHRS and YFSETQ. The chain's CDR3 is CASSSGQLSSYNEQFF. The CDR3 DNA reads TGCGCCAGCAGCTCCGGACAGCTGAGCTCCTACAATGAGCAGTTCTTC.

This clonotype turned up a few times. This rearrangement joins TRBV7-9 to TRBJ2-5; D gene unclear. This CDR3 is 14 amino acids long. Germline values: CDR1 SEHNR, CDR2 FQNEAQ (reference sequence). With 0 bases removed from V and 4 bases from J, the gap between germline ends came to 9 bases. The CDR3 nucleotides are TGTGCCAGCAGCTTAGCCAGAGCCCCAGAGACCCAGTACTTC. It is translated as CASSLARAPETQYF.

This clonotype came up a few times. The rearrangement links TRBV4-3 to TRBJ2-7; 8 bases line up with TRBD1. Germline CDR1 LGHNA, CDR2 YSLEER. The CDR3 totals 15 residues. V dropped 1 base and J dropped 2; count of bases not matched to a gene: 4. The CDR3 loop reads CASSQGGQGPYEQYF. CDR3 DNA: TGCGCCAGCAGCCAAGGAGGACAGGGCCCCTACGAGCAGTACTTC.

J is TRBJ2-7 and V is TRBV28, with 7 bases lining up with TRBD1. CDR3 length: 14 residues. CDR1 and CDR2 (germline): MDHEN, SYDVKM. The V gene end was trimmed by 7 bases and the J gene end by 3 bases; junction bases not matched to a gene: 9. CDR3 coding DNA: TGTGCCAGCATCCCCGGGACAGAGCTCTACGAGCAGTACTTC. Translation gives CASIPGTELYEQYF.

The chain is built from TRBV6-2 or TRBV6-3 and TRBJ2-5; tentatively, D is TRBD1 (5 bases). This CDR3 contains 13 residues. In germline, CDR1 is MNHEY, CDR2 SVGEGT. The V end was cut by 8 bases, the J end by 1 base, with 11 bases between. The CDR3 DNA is TGTGCCAGCGACGGGCAGGGCCAAGAGACCCAGTACTTC. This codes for CASDGQGQETQYF.